This T cell receptor beta chain was observed in a study of radiation and T cells in renal cell carcinoma. Study results and caveats: In blood, top tumor clones expanded by 2 weeks, shrinking by 4.

Germline assignment: CDR1 LGHNA and CDR2 YSLEER. There are 16 residues in the CDR3. V shed 0 bases and J shed 5 bases, with 13 bases lying between them. The method was immunoSEQ multiplex PCR; TCRdb's version includes in-frame clones alone and lacks a portion of them. The sample lists around 4,800 clones, about 60% occurring once. The sample holds a few counts of this clone. Its antigen remains unidentified. The treatment: 15 Gy SBRT to primary tumor, nephrectomy 4 weeks later. The tumor was a clear cell renal cell carcinoma. The sequences come from tumor tissue, collected from a patient whose treatment included radiotherapy and nephrectomy. The chain is built from TRBV4-3 and TRBJ2-2; D possibly corresponds to TRBD2 (6 bases). This receptor was obtained from a man aged 60-69 years with renal cell carcinoma. CDR3 protein: CASSQEGLDRTGELFF. Here the CDR3 DNA reads TGCGCCAGCAGCCAAGAGGGACTGGACCGAACCGGGGAGCTGTTTTTT.